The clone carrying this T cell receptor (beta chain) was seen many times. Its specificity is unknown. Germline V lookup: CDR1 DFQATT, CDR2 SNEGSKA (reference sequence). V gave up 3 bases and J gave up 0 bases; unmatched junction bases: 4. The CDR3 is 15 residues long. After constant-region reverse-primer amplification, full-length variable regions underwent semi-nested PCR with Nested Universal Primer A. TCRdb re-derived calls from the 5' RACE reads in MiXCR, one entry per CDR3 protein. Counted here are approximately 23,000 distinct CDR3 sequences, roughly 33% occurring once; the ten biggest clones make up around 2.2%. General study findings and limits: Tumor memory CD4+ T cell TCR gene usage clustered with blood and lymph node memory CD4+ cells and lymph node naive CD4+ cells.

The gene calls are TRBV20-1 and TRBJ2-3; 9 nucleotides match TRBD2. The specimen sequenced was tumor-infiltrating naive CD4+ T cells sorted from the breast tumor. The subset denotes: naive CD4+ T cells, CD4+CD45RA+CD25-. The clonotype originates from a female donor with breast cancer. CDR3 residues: CSARSSGTSTDTQYF. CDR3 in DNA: TGCAGTGCTAGGTCTAGCGGGACTAGCACAGATACGCAGTATTTT.